This T cell receptor (beta chain) was identified in a study of cytomegalovirus exposure and HLA in healthy donors. Study results and caveats: It was taken for granted in presence/absence analyses that sequencing depth across donors was roughly uniform. The authors listed roughly 150 TCR beta chains as cytomegalovirus-associated.

The PCR employed 60 Vbeta primers together with 13 Jbeta primers. Libraries were prepared by immunoSEQ multiplex PCR; TCRdb keeps only in-frame clonotypes and omits some of them. This table has some 140,000 clones, roughly 80% appearing once. This clone was observed a few times. Its target is not known. Germline V gene sequence: CDR1 SGHRS, CDR2 YFSETQ. The CDR3 runs to 15 residues. V gave up 4 bases and J gave up 5 bases, with 16 bases separating them. The receptor was isolated from a man aged 45 to 65 in good health and CMV-seronegative. The specimen was PBMCs. The chain links TRBV5-1 to TRBJ2-1, with a possible D match to TRBD2 (5 bases). The CDR3 here is CASSPGVGIHNEQFF. The CDR3 region has the DNA TGCGCCAGCAGCCCCGGGGTCGGGATCCACAATGAGCAGTTCTTC.